This T cell receptor beta chain derives from a study of CD8+ T cells in alopecia areata. Study observations and caveats: Normal skin's resident alphabeta T cells are sequenced alongside lesional scalp T cells.

Specified treatment: oral pan-JAK inhibitor, 5-10 mg twice daily. V shed 0 bases and J shed 4 bases, with 16 bases lying between them. Looked up from germline, CDR1 is LGHNA and CDR2 is YNFKEQ. The CDR3 has 17 residues. On this clone itself: What it binds is not known.

RNA extraction and reverse transcription yielded cDNA as sequencing template. Data came from immunoSEQ multiplex PCR; TCRdb stores just in-frame clones and leaves some out. The sample records around 120,000 clones, 50% to 75% being singletons. This TCR was sampled from a human donor with alopecia areata. This rearrangement joins TRBV4-2 to TRBJ2-1; TRBD1 might be the D (6 bases). The input for sequencing was CD8+ T cells sorted from blood, taken at week 4, from a patient treated with tofacitinib. Here the CDR3 DNA reads TGTGCCAGCAGCCAAGATACGCGACAGGTGATATACAATGAGCAGTTCTTC. It is translated as CASSQDTRQVIYNEQFF.